These T cell receptor beta chains were read from a single sample in a study of shared clonotypes between healthy human individuals. TCRdb keeps only in-frame clones here, not all; method: immunoSEQ multiplex PCR. The repertoire holds about 870,000 clones, 90% to 95% seen once, with around 24% in the top ten. The sequencing input was naive CD8+ T cells sorted from blood. Receptors originate from a man aged 25-45 years in good health. Each CDR3 is given with its conserved first and last residue. A D gene is named only where the DNA matches it firmly. Expanded clones are given a class, and other clones once, few, many or no size at all.

TGTGCCAGCAGCTCCCAGGGTAGCAATCAGCCCCAGCATTTT | CASSSQGSNQPQHF | . | TRBJ1-5 | . | TRBV9
TGTGCCAGCACCTTAAAAGACAGACAAGAGACCCAGTACTTC | CASTLKDRQETQYF | . | TRBJ2-5 | . | TRBV5-6
TGCAGTGCCGCGGACAACTACGAGCAGTACTTC | CSAADNYEQYF | few | TRBJ2-7 | . | TRBV20-1
TGTGCCAGCGGACGGGATTTTTACAATGAGCAGTTCTTC | CASGRDFYNEQFF | few | TRBJ2-1 | . | TRBV7-6
TGTGCCAGCGCCTTAGGGTTACGGGACACCCACCCAACATACAATGAGCAGTTCTTC | CASALGLRDTHPTYNEQFF | once | TRBJ2-1 | . | TRBV28
TGTGCCAGCAGCTTAGTCCGGGGCGAACCTGGGTTTGATGAGCAGTTCTTC | CASSLVRGEPGFDEQFF | . | TRBJ2-1 | . | TRBV7-9
TGTGCCAGCAGCTCGAAAAACATTCAGTACTTC | CASSSKNIQYF | . | TRBJ2-4 | . | TRBV7-8
TGTGCCAGCAGCGTGTCCGGGGTTATTCCTTACGTTGAGCAGTTCTTC | CASSVSGVIPYVEQFF | . | TRBJ2-1 | . | TRBV7-9
TGTGCCAGCGGCCCGGCCTACGAGCAGTACTTC | CASGPAYEQYF | . | TRBJ2-7 | . | TRBV27
TGTGCCAGCAGTCTCATCTTTAGCTCTAGCGGGGGTTCCTACGAGCAGTACTTC | CASSLIFSSSGGSYEQYF | . | TRBJ2-7 | TRBD2 | TRBV27
TGTGCCAGCAGCTTAGATAAGAACCTCTTAAAAGACGCCAAAAACATTCAGTACTTC | CASSLDKNLLKDAKNIQYF | . | TRBJ2-4 | . | TRBV11-2
TGTGCCAGCAGTTTAACGGGGATAGGGACTGAAGCTTTCTTT | CASSLTGIGTEAFF | . | TRBJ1-1 | . | TRBV28
TGTGCCAGCAGCTTAGCAGGGGACAGGGAAGCTTTCTTT | CASSLAGDREAFF | . | TRBJ1-1 | TRBD1 | TRBV7-9
TGTGCCAGCAGACCGACTAGCGGGACCTACAATGAGCAGTTCTTC | CASRPTSGTYNEQFF | . | TRBJ2-1 | TRBD2 | TRBV7-9
TGTGCCAGCAGCAGGGCTTCGAACACTGAAGCTTTCTTT | CASSRASNTEAFF | . | TRBJ1-1 | . | TRBV7-9
TGTGCCAGCAGCGGAGGGACCGCGAGCTCCTACGAGCAGTACTTC | CASSGGTASSYEQYF | once | TRBJ2-7 | . | TRBV5-6
TGTGCCAGCAGCTTAGGACTTCCCATCTACAATGAGCAGTTCTTC | CASSLGLPIYNEQFF | . | TRBJ2-1 | . | TRBV7-9
TGTGCCAGCAGCCAAGATCGAAGCGGACTCTCCTACAATGAGCAGTTCTTC | CASSQDRSGLSYNEQFF | once | TRBJ2-1 | . | TRBV14
TGCGCCAGCAGTGAAAAGCGATATAGCAATCAGCCCCAGCATTTT | CASSEKRYSNQPQHF | . | TRBJ1-5 | . | TRBV10-2
TGTGCCAGCAGGGACAGAAGCTCTGGAAACACCATATATTTT | CASRDRSSGNTIYF | . | TRBJ1-3 | . | TRBV14
TGTGCCAGCAGTGTGGGGAGAACGGTCACTGAAGCTTTCTTT | CASSVGRTVTEAFF | . | TRBJ1-1 | . | TRBV6-1
TGTGCCAGCAGGGACACCACCTACGAGCAGTACTTC | CASRDTTYEQYF | once | TRBJ2-7 | . | TRBV6-6
TGTGCCAGCAGCTTGATCCAGGGGGAATTAATGAACACTGAAGCTTTCTTT | CASSLIQGELMNTEAFF | . | TRBJ1-1 | TRBD1 | TRBV11-2
TGTGCCAGCAGCAAGGAGAGGGGACTAGCGGCAGTAACACCCTACAATGAGCAGTTCTTC | CASSKERGLAAVTPYNEQFF | . | TRBJ2-1 | . | TRBV21-1
TGTGCCAGCAGACCCGGGACTAGCGGTAACAATGAGCAGTTCTTC | CASRPGTSGNNEQFF | . | TRBJ2-1 | TRBD2 | TRBV27
TGTGCCAGCAGCGCCCCGGGACCTGGGGGAGACAATGAGCAGTTCTTC | CASSAPGPGGDNEQFF | . | TRBJ2-1 | . | TRBV9
TGCGCCAGCAGCTTGGGCGCGGGAGGGTATAATGAGCAGTTCTTC | CASSLGAGGYNEQFF | . | TRBJ2-1 | TRBD2 | TRBV5-1
TGCGCCAGCAGCTTGGGGGGAAATCCAGATACGCAGTATTTT | CASSLGGNPDTQYF | . | TRBJ2-3 | . | TRBV5-1
TGTGCCAGCAGTGACTCTGGACAGGGTTTGAACACTGAAGCTTTCTTT | CASSDSGQGLNTEAFF | . | TRBJ1-1 | TRBD1 | TRBV27
TGTGCCAGCAGCTTGGGAGGGGCAGATTCCGGCGAGCAGTACTTC | CASSLGGADSGEQYF | . | TRBJ2-7 | TRBD2 | TRBV9
TGTGCCAGCAGCCGACAGGACCTCGGTGAAAAACTGTTTTTT | CASSRQDLGEKLFF | . | TRBJ1-4 | . | TRBV13
TGTGCCAGCAGCTTGGCCCGGTTTCTCGGGGGGAACACTGAAGCTTTCTTT | CASSLARFLGGNTEAFF | . | TRBJ1-1 | . | TRBV5-5
TGTGCCAGCAGCCCCCCGTATGTCGATACGCAGTATTTT | CASSPPYVDTQYF | . | TRBJ2-3 | . | TRBV7-3